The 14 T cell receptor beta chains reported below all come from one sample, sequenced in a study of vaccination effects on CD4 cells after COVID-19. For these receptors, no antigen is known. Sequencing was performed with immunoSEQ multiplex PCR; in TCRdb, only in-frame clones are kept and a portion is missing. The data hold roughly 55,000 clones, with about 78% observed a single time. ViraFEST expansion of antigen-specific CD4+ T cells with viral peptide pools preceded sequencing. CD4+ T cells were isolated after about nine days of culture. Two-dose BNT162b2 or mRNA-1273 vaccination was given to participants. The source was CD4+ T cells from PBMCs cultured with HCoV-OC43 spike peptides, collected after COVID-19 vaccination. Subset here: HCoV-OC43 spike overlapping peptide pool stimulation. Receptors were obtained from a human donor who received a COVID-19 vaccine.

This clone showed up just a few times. As DNA, the CDR3 is TGTGCCAGCTCACCAGATAGCAATCAGCCCCAGCATTTT. It specifies CASSPDSNQPQHF. This chain connects TRBV18 to TRBJ1-5; D is uncertain. The CDR3 has 13 residues. Germline lookup yields CDR1 KGHSH and CDR2 LQKENI. With 2 bases removed from V and 0 bases from J, the gap between germline ends came to 2 bases. The complete variable domain, with remaining parts taken from reference TRBV18 and TRBJ1-5, reads NAGVMQNPRHLVRRRGQEARLRCSPMKGHSHVYWYRQLPEEGLKFMVYLQKENIIDESGMPKERFSAEFPKEGPSILRIQQVVRGDSAAYFCASSPDSNQPQHFGDGTRLSIL.

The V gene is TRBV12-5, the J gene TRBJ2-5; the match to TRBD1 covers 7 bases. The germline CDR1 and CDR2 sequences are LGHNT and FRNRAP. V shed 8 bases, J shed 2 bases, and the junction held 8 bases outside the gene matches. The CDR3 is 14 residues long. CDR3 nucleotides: TGTGCTAGTACACCGGGGACAGATCAAGAGACCCAGTACTTC. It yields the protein CASTPGTDQETQYF.

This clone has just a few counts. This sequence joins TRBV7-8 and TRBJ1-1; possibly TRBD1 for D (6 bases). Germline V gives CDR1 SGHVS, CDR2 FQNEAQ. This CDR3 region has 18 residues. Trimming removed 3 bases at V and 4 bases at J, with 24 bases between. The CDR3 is CASSLGTYGGQLGTEAFF. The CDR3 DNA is TGTGCCAGCAGCTTGGGCACCTACGGGGGACAACTTGGCACTGAAGCTTTCTTT.

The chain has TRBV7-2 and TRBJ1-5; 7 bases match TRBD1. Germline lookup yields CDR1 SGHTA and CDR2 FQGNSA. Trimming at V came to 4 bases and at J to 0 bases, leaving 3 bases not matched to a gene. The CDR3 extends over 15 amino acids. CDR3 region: CASSWDSYSNQPQHF. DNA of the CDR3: TGTGCCAGCAGCTGGGACAGCTATAGCAATCAGCCCCAGCATTTT.

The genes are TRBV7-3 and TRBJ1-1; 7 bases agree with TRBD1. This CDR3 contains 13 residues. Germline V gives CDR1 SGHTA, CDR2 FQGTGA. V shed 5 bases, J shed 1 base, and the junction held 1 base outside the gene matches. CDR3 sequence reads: CASSRTGNTEAFF. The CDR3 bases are TGTGCCAGCAGCCGGACAGGGAACACTGAAGCTTTCTTT.

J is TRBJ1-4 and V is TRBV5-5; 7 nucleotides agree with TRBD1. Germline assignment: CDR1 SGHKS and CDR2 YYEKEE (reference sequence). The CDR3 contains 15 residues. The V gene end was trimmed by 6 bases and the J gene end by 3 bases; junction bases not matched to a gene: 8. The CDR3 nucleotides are TGTGCCAGCACGAAACAGGGGAAGTCTAATGAAAAACTGTTTTTT. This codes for CASTKQGKSNEKLFF.

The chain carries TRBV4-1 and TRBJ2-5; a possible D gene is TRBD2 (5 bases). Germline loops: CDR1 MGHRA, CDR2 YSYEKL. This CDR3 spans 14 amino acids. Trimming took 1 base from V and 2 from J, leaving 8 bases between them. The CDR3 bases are TGCGCCAGCAGCCAAGTCGGAGGACAAGAGACCCAGTACTTC. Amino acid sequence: CASSQVGGQETQYF.

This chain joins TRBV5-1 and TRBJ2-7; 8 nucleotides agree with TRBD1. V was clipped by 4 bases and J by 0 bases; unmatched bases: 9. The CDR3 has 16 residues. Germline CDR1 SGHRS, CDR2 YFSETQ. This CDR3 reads CASSGEGTGISYEQYV. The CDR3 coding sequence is TGCGCCAGCAGCGGCGAAGGGACAGGTATCTCCTACGAGCAGTACGTC.

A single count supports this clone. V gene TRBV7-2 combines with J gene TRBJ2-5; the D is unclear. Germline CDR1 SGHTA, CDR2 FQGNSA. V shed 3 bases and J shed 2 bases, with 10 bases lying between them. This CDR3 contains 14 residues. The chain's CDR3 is CASSFSRLQETQYF. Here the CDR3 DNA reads TGTGCCAGCAGCTTTTCTAGGCTTCAAGAGACCCAGTACTTC.

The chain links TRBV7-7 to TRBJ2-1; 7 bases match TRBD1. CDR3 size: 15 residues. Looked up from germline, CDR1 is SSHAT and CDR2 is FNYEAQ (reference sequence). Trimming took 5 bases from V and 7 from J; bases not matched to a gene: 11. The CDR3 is CASSPRQGTGNEQFF. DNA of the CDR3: TGTGCCAGCAGCCCCAGACAGGGCACGGGGAATGAGCAGTTCTTC.

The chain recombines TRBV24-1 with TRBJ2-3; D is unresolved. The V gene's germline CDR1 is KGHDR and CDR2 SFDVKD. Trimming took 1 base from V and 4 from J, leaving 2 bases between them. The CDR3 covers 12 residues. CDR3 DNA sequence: TGTGCCACCAGTGATTTCTCAGATACGCAGTATTTT. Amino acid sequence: CATSDFSDTQYF.

The CDR3 sequence is CASRTFAERETQYF. The CDR3 DNA reads TGTGCCAGCAGGACTTTTGCTGAGCGAGAGACCCAGTACTTC. The chain carries TRBV27 and TRBJ2-5; D is unresolved. Looked up from germline, CDR1 is MNHEY and CDR2 is SMNVEV (reference sequence). The length of the CDR3 is 14 residues. V was clipped by 6 bases and J by 4 bases, with 15 bases between them.

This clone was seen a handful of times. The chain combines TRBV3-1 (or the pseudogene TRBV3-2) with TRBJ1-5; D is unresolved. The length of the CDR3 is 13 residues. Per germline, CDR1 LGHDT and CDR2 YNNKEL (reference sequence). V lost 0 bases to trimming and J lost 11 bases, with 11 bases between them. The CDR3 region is CASSQEGSITQHF. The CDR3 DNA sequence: TGTGCCAGCAGCCAAGAGGGGAGCATCACCCAGCATTTT.

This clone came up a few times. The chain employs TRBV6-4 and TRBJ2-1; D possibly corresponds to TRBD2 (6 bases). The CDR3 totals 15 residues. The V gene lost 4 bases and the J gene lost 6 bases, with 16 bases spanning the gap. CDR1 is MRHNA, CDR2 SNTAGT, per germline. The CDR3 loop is CASSGDGRLSNEQFF. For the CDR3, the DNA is TGTGCCAGCAGTGGGGACGGGAGACTATCCAATGAGCAGTTCTTC.